These T cell receptor beta chains were read from a single sample in a study of CD8+ T cells in alopecia areata. Some clones are missing from TCRdb's copy, which holds only in-frame ones; the method was immunoSEQ multiplex PCR. Of about 150,000 clones in the sample, roughly 58% were seen once. The sequenced sample was CD8+ T cells sorted from blood. The receptors here all came from a human donor in good health. The CDR3 runs from the conserved cysteine through the conserved F or W. A D gene is named only where the DNA matches it firmly. Rows give clone size only sometimes, using once, few, many, or a class for an expanded clone.

v_gene	abundance	d_gene	j_gene	CDR3aa	CDR3nt
TRBV2	.	.	TRBJ2-7	CASSEYQIYEQYF	TGTGCCAGCAGTGAATACCAGATCTACGAGCAGTACTTC
TRBV29-1	few	TRBD1	TRBJ2-7	CSVEVRDRGYEQYF	TGCAGCGTTGAAGTCCGGGACAGGGGGTACGAGCAGTACTTC
TRBV5-6	.	.	TRBJ1-5	CASSGGRGSNQPQHF	TGTGCCAGCAGCGGGGGCAGGGGAAGCAATCAGCCCCAGCATTTT
TRBV7-2	.	.	TRBJ2-5	CASSHPRTAEETQYF	TGTGCCAGCAGCCACCCCAGGACAGCCGAAGAGACCCAGTACTTC
TRBV29-1	.	TRBD1	TRBJ2-7	CSVGGTGGYEQYF	TGCAGCGTTGGGGGGACAGGGGGATACGAGCAGTACTTC
TRBV7-9	.	TRBD1	TRBJ2-3	CASSYPGQGEDTQYF	TGTGCCAGCAGTTACCCGGGACAGGGGGAAGATACGCAGTATTTT
TRBV5-6	once	.	TRBJ2-7	CASSLARYEQYF	TGTGCCAGCAGCTTGGCGAGGTACGAGCAGTACTTC
TRBV7-9	.	TRBD2	TRBJ2-1	CASSSTGLAGNEQFF	TGTGCCAGCAGCTCTACGGGACTAGCGGGCAATGAGCAGTTCTTC
TRBV29-1	few	TRBD2	TRBJ2-2	CSVDRGAGGDTGELFF	TGCAGCGTTGATCGAGGGGCGGGAGGTGACACCGGGGAGCTGTTTTTT
TRBV29-1	.	.	TRBJ2-1	CSVEANNEQFF	TGCAGCGTTGAGGCTAACAATGAGCAGTTCTTC
TRBV15	few	.	TRBJ2-1	CATSRERGSEQFF	TGTGCCACCAGCAGAGAAAGGGGAAGTGAGCAGTTCTTC
TRBV29-1	.	.	TRBJ2-6	CSVTARQGHSGANVLTF	TGCAGCGTTACAGCGAGGCAGGGCCACTCTGGGGCCAACGTCCTGACTTTC
TRBV7-9	.	TRBD2	TRBJ2-7	CASTWGGAAYEQYF	TGTGCCAGCACCTGGGGAGGGGCGGCCTACGAGCAGTACTTC
TRBV29-1	.	.	TRBJ1-2	CSVATAYGYTF	TGCAGCGTTGCGACGGCTTATGGCTACACCTTC
TRBV6-5	few	.	TRBJ1-3	CASSPGASGNTIYF	TGTGCCAGCAGTCCCGGCGCCTCTGGAAACACCATATATTTT
TRBV2	.	TRBD2	TRBJ2-1	CASSEAPASGSYNEQFF	TGTGCCAGCAGTGAAGCCCCGGCTAGCGGATCCTACAATGAGCAGTTCTTC
TRBV29-1	.	.	TRBJ2-1	CSVAPISIALGNEQFF	TGCAGCGTTGCCCCCATCTCGATAGCGCTGGGGAATGAGCAGTTCTTC
TRBV29-1	few	TRBD2	TRBJ2-1	CSVGSGSGNEQFF	TGCAGCGTTGGAAGCGGGAGCGGGAATGAGCAGTTCTTC
TRBV7-2	.	.	TRBJ2-5	CASSRRETQYF	TGTGCCAGCAGCAGAAGAGAGACCCAGTACTTC
TRBV27	once	TRBD1	TRBJ1-5	CASSALTTGSSNQPQHF	TGTGCCAGCAGTGCTCTTACGACAGGGTCTAGCAATCAGCCCCAGCATTTT
TRBV5-6	.	TRBD2	TRBJ2-7	CASSLPSVAGGNEQYF	TGTGCCAGCAGCTTGCCTTCAGTCGCGGGAGGGAACGAGCAGTACTTC